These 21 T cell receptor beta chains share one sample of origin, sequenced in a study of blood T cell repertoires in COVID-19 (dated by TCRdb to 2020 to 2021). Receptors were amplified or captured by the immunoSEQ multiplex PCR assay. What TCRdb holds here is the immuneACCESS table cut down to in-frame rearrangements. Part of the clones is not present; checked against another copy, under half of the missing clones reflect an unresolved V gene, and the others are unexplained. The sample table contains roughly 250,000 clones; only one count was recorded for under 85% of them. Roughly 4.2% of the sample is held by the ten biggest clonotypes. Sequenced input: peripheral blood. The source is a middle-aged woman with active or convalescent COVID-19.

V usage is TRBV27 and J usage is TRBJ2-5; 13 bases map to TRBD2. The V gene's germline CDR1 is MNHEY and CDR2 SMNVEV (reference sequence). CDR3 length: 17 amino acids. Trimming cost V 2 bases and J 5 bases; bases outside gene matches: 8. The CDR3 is CASSLLTSGGVFETQYF. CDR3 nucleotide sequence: TGTGCCAGCAGTTTACTTACTAGCGGGGGGGTATTTGAGACCCAGTACTTC.

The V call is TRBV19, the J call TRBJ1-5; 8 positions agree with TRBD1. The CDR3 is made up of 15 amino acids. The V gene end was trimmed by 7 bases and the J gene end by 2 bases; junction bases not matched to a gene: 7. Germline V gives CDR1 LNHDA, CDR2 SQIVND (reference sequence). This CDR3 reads CASITGTGGNQPQHF. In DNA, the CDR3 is TGTGCCAGTATCACCGGGACAGGAGGCAATCAGCCCCAGCATTTT.

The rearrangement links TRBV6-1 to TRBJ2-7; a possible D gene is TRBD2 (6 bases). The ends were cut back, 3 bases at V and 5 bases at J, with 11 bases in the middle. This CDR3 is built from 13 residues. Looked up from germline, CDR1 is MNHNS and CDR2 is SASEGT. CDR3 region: CASSDISGDEQYF. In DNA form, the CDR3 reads TGTGCCAGCAGTGATATCTCGGGAGACGAGCAGTACTTC.

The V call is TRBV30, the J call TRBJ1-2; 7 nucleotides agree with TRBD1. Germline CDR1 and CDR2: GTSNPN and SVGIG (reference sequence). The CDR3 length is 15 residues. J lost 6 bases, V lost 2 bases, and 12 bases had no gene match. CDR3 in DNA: TGTGCCTGGAGTTTGCGACCGGGACAGAAGAATGGCTACACCTTC. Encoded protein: CAWSLRPGQKNGYTF. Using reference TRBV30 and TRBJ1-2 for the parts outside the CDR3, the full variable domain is SQTIHQWPATLVQPVGSPLSLECTVEGTSNPNLYWYRQAAGRGLQLLFYSVGIGQISSEVPQNLSASRPQDRQFILSSKKLLLSDSGFYLCAWSLRPGQKNGYTFGSGTRLTVV.

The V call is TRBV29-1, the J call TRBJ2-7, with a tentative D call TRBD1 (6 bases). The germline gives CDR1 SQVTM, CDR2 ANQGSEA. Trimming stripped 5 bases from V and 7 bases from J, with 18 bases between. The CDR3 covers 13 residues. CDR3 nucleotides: TGCAGCGTTTTCCGACAGGCCGAGGGGGAGCAGTACTTC. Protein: CSVFRQAEGEQYF.

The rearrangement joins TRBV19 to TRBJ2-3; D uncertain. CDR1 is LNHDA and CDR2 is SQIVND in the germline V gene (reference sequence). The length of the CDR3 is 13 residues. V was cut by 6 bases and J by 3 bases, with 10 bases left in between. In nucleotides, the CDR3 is TGTGCCAGTAGCGGTGAATATACAGATACGCAGTATTTT. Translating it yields CASSGEYTDTQYF.

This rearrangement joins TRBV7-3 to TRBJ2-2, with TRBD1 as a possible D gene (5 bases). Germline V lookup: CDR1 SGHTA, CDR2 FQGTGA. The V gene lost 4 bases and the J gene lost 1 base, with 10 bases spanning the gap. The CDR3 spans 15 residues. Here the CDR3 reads CASSSRQGNTGELFF. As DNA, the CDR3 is TGTGCCAGCAGCTCCCGGCAGGGGAACACCGGGGAGCTGTTTTTT. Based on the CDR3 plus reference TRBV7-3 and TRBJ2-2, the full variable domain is GAGVSQTPSNKVTEKGKYVELRCDPISGHTALYWYRQSLGQGPEFLIYFQGTGAADDSGLPNDRFFAVRPEGSVSTLKIQRTERGDSAVYLCASSSRQGNTGELFFGEGSRLTVL.

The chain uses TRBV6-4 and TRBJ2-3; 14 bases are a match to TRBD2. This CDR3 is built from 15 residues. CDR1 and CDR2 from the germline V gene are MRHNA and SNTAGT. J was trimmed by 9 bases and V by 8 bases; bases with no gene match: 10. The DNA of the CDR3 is TGTGCCAGCCGGACTAGCGGGGGGTCTCCCGAGACGCAGTATTTT. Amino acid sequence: CASRTSGGSPETQYF.

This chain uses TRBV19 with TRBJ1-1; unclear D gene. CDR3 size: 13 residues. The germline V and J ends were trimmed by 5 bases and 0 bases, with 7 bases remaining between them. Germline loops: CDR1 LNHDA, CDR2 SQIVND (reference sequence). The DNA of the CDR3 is TGTGCCAGTAGTGTGTTTATGAACACTGAAGCTTTCTTT. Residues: CASSVFMNTEAFF.

CDR3 residues: CASSELRGGHEQYF. The CDR3 region has the DNA TGTGCCAGCAGTGAGCTCAGGGGTGGCCACGAGCAGTACTTC. The chain carries TRBV2 and TRBJ2-7; TRBD1 is a possible D gene (6 bases). Trimming took 3 bases from V and 5 from J, leaving 14 bases between them. Germline-derived CDR1 and CDR2 are SNHLY and FYNNEI. CDR3 length: 14 residues. Full variable domain (remainder filled in from reference TRBV2 and TRBJ2-7): EPEVTQTPSHQVTQMGQEVILRCVPISNHLYFYWYRQILGQKVEFLVSFYNNEISEKSEIFDDQFSVERPDGSNFTLKIRSTKLEDSAMYFCASSELRGGHEQYFGPGTRLTVT.

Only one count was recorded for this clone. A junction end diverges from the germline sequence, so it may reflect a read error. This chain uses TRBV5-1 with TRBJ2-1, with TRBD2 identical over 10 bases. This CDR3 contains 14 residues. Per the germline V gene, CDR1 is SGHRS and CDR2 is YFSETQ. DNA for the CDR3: TGCGCCAGCAGGTTGGAGGGGACTAGCGACCCCCAGTTCTTC. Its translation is CASRLEGTSDPQFF.

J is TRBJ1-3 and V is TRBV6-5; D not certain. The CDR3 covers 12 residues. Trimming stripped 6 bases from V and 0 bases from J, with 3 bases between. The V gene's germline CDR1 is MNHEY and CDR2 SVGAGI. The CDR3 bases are TGTGCCAGCAGGAGCTCTGGAAACACCATATATTTT. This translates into CASRSSGNTIYF.

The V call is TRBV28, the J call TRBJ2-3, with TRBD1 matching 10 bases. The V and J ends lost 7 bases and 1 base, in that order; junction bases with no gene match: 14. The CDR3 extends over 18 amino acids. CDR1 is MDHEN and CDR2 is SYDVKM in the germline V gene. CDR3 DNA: TGTGCCAGCAACGGCGTGGGGACAGGGGCCGGGGGCACAGATACGCAGTATTTT. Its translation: CASNGVGTGAGGTDTQYF.

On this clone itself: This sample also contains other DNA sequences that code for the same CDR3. For the CDR3, the DNA is TGCGCCAGCAGCCAAGAACGGTTCTCTGGAAACACCATATATTTT. Translating it yields CASSQERFSGNTIYF. The rearrangement links TRBV4-1 to TRBJ1-3; D remains ambiguous. The germline CDR1 and CDR2 sequences are MGHRA and YSYEKL. The CDR3 is 15 amino acids. Trimming shortened V by 0 bases and J by 0 bases, and 6 bases separated the two germline ends.

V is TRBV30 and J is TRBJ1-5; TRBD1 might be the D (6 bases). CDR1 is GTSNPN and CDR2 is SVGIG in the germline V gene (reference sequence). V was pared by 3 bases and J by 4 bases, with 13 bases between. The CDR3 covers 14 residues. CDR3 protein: CAWRDSFGNQPQHF. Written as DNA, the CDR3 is TGTGCCTGGAGGGACAGTTTCGGTAATCAGCCCCAGCATTTT. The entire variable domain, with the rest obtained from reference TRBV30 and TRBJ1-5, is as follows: SQTIHQWPATLVQPVGSPLSLECTVEGTSNPNLYWYRQAAGRGLQLLFYSVGIGQISSEVPQNLSASRPQDRQFILSSKKLLLSDSGFYLCAWRDSFGNQPQHFGDGTRLSIL.

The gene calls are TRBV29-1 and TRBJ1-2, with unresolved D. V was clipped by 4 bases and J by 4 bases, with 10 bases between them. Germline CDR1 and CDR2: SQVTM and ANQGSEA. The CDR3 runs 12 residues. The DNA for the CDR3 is TGCAGCGTTGCGTCGGGATCCTATGGCTACACCTTC. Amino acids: CSVASGSYGYTF.

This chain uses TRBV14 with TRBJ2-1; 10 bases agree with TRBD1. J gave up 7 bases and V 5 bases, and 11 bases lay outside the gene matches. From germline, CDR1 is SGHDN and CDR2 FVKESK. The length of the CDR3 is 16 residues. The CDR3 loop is CASSLIRGQGRNEQFF. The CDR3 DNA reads TGTGCCAGCAGCTTAATCCGGGGACAGGGGCGGAATGAGCAGTTCTTC.

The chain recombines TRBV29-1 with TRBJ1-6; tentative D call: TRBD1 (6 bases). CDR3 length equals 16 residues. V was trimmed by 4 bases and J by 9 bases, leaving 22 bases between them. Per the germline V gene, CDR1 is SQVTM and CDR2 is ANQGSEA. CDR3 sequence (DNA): TGCAGCGTTGCTTTAAACTCGGGCAGAGGGGGTTCACCCCTCCACTTT. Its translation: CSVALNSGRGGSPLHF.

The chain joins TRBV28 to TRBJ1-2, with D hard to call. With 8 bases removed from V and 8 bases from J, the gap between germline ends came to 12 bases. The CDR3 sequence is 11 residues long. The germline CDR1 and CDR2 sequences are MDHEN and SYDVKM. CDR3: CASWREAGYTF. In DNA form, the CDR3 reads TGTGCCAGCTGGAGGGAGGCGGGCTACACCTTC.

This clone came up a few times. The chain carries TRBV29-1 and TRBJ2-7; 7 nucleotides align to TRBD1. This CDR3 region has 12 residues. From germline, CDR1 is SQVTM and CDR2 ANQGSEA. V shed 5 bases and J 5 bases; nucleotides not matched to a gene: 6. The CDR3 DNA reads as TGCAGCGTTCAGACAGGGCCCCACGAGCAGTACTTC. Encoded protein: CSVQTGPHEQYF.

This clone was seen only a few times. The chain's CDR3 is CASSLDRGYEQYV. The CDR3 nucleotides read TGTGCCAGCAGCTTAGACAGGGGGTACGAGCAGTACGTC. This chain joins TRBV11-1 and TRBJ2-7, with 8 bases matching TRBD1. The CDR3 sequence is 13 residues long. Per the germline V gene, CDR1 is SGHAT and CDR2 is FQDESV (reference sequence). V was pared by 1 base and J by 4 bases, with 0 bases of the junction left unmatched.